This T cell receptor (beta chain) came from a study of beta chain features in type 1 diabetes. Every bit of the isolated RNA underwent reverse transcription, so sequencing read expressed TCRB transcripts. Only in-frame clones appear in the TCRdb table, and some are missing; sequencing was by immunoSEQ multiplex PCR. Of about 900,000 clones listed, around a sixth are singletons. Sequencing was done on a sample of naive CD4+ T cells from blood. The receptor was isolated from a woman aged 18 to 35 in good health.

CDR3 sequence reads: CASSLSPPPVNQPQHF. CDR3 sequence (DNA): TGTGCCAGCAGTCTCTCACCCCCCCCGGTCAATCAGCCCCAGCATTTT. This chain joins TRBV28 and TRBJ1-5, with unresolved D. CDR3 size: 16 residues. Germline CDR1 is MDHEN and CDR2 is SYDVKM. Trimming shortened V by 5 bases and J by 3 bases, and 17 bases separated the two germline ends.